The following is a TCR beta chain sequence with its context. V was clipped by 1 base and J by 11 bases; unmatched bases: 1. CDR3 length: 12 amino acids. The germline V gene encodes CDR1 LNHDA and CDR2 SQIVND (reference sequence). The data derive from a study of blood T cell repertoires in COVID-19. Study details: Samples of COVID-19 (acute and convalescent) were obtained from the United States, Italy and Spain.

TCRdb's copy holds only in-frame clones and misses some; the assay was immunoSEQ multiplex PCR. The sample carries around 700,000 clones, just under 90% recorded once. The V gene is TRBV19, the J gene TRBJ1-1, with 10 nucleotides matching TRBD1. Sequencing was done on a sample of peripheral blood. This sequence originates from a young woman with acute or convalescent COVID-19. CDR3 coding DNA: TGTGCCAGTAGTATAGGACAGGGGGCGGCTTTCTTT. Protein sequence: CASSIGQGAAFF.